A single sample is the source of the 22 T cell receptor beta chains below, sequenced in a study of spatial heterogeneity in lung cancer. MiXCR, run by TCRdb on the 5' RACE reads, gives a single entry per CDR3 protein. The sample shows 95,000 to 130,000 distinct CDR3 sequences, roughly an eighth of them seen only once. Time point meaning: blood at routine non-recurrence follow-up after resection. No cell sorting; template was whole RNA from tumor, lung tissue or PBMC. The sample here was PBMCs, taken at follow-up. The receptors were sampled from a male donor with early-stage non-small cell lung cancer.

The chain couples TRBV7-9 to TRBJ2-3, with unresolved D. Germline values: CDR1 SEHNR, CDR2 FQNEAQ (reference sequence). Trimming left V 4 bases short and J 6 bases short, with 14 bases between. The CDR3 is made up of 14 amino acids. The CDR3 DNA reads as TGTGCCAGCAGCTCCAGAGATCCTGGGGATACGCAGTATTTT. Protein sequence: CASSSRDPGDTQYF. Using reference TRBV7-9 and TRBJ2-3 for the parts outside the CDR3, the full variable domain is DTGVSQNPRHKITKRGQNVTFRCDPISEHNRLYWYRQTLGQGPEFLTYFQNEAQLEKSRLLSDRFSAERPKGSFSTLEIQRTEQGDSAMYLCASSSRDPGDTQYFGPGTRLTVL.

The chain is built from TRBV3-1 and TRBJ2-7; D is undetermined. With 5 bases removed from V and 11 bases from J, the gap between germline ends came to 19 bases. This CDR3 contains 13 residues. The germline gives CDR1 LGHDT, CDR2 YNNKEL (reference sequence). The CDR3 loop is CASSGNEIEPKYF. The CDR3 DNA follows: TGTGCCAGCAGCGGAAACGAGATTGAGCCGAAGTACTTC.

The rearrangement uses TRBV20-1 and TRBJ1-2; D may be TRBD1 (6 bases). The CDR3 runs 14 residues. CDR1 is DFQATT, CDR2 SNEGSKA, per germline (reference sequence). The V and J ends lost 5 bases and 4 bases respectively, with 17 bases between them. CDR3 sequence reads: CSASLQGYSYGYTF. The DNA for the CDR3 is TGCAGTGCTTCCTTGCAGGGGTATAGCTATGGCTACACCTTC.

This clonotype was recorded at least ten times. This chain uses TRBV12-3 or TRBV12-4 with TRBJ1-2; unclear D gene. This CDR3 spans 12 amino acids. V was clipped by 5 bases and J by 7 bases, with 11 bases between them. CDR3 nucleotides: TGTGCCAGCAGTCGGAAGGGAGGTGGCTACACCTTC. It yields the protein CASSRKGGGYTF.

The rearrangement links TRBV19 to TRBJ1-5, with D maybe TRBD1 (5 bases). Germline V gene data show CDR1 as LNHDA and CDR2 as SQIVND (reference sequence). The CDR3 is 16 amino acids. Trimming took 1 base from V and 2 from J, leaving 12 bases between them. The CDR3 region is CASSIGLRVGNQPQHF. The DNA of the CDR3 is TGTGCCAGTAGTATAGGTCTCAGGGTAGGCAATCAGCCCCAGCATTTT.

This clonotype has a count of ten or more. Here the CDR3 DNA reads TGCAGCGTTGAGGGGAGGGATCGTACCGGGGAGCTGTTTTTT. The encoded protein is CSVEGRDRTGELFF. The chain links TRBV29-1 to TRBJ2-2; the match to TRBD2 covers 7 bases. The germline CDR1 and CDR2 sequences are SQVTM and ANQGSEA. Trimming cost V 3 bases and J 5 bases; bases outside gene matches: 6. This CDR3 is built from 14 residues.

This chain connects TRBV11-3 to TRBJ2-1; D is ambiguous. Germline V CDR1 and CDR2: SGHNT, YENEEA. This CDR3 region has 13 residues. Trimming cost V 0 bases and J 5 bases, with 5 bases left between them. For the CDR3, the DNA is TGTGCCAGCAGCTTAGACAGCAACAATGAGCAGTTCTTC. It specifies CASSLDSNNEQFF.

V usage is TRBV10-3 and J usage is TRBJ1-1; D perhaps matches TRBD1 (6 bases). The germline V gene encodes CDR1 ENHRY and CDR2 SYGVKD. This CDR3 comprises 13 residues. V was clipped by 5 bases and J by 2 bases, with 9 bases between them. The DNA for the CDR3 is TGTGCCATCAGTACAGGGATCAACACTGAAGCTTTCTTT. Translating gives CAISTGINTEAFF.

There are a few counts of this clonotype. The rearrangement joins TRBV15 to TRBJ1-5; D is undetermined. This CDR3 region has 12 residues. Trimming stripped 0 bases from V and 7 bases from J, with 4 bases between. Germline V gene lookup returns CDR1 LNHNV and CDR2 YYDKDF (reference sequence). CDR3 bases: TGTGCCACCAGCAGAGATCACCAGCCCCAGCATTTT. Translated, it gives CATSRDHQPQHF. Full variable domain (remainder filled in from reference TRBV15 and TRBJ1-5): DAMVIQNPRYQVTQFGKPVTLSCSQTLNHNVMYWYQQKSSQAPKLLFHYYDKDFNNEADTPDNFQSRRPNTSFCFLDIRSPGLGDTAMYLCATSRDHQPQHFGDGTRLSIL.

At least ten counts were recorded for this clonotype. The chain is built from TRBV24-1 and TRBJ2-3; D uncertain. Trimming removed 4 bases at V and 0 bases at J, with 16 bases between. Germline CDR1 and CDR2: KGHDR and SFDVKD. The CDR3 totals 17 residues. CDR3 nucleotides: TGTGCCACCAGTGACTACCTCTACGGTGGAAGCACAGATACGCAGTATTTT. Amino acid sequence: CATSDYLYGGSTDTQYF.

This clonotype was seen more than once but under ten times. CDR3 residues: CASSPGQGGYEQFF. The CDR3, as DNA: TGTGCCAGTTCGCCGGGACAGGGAGGTTATGAGCAGTTCTTC. This chain joins TRBV6-5 and TRBJ2-1, with 9 positions matching TRBD1. V lost 9 bases, J lost 8 bases, and 11 bases stayed unmatched. The CDR3 totals 14 residues. Germline CDR1 and CDR2: MNHEY and SVGAGI.

This clonotype was seen just once. The chain recombines TRBV5-5 with TRBJ2-1, with a tentative D call TRBD1 (5 bases). The V end lost 4 bases, the J end lost 4 bases, and 21 bases lay between the germline ends. The germline gives CDR1 SGHKS, CDR2 YYEKEE (reference sequence). This CDR3 contains 17 residues. CDR3 residues: CASSPWAARVGYNEQFF. The CDR3 nucleotides are TGTGCCAGCAGCCCCTGGGCGGCCAGGGTCGGTTACAATGAGCAGTTCTTC.

The chain has TRBV10-1 and TRBJ1-5; D not certain. CDR3 length: 12 residues. Germline V gives CDR1 WNHNN, CDR2 SYGVQD (reference sequence). With 4 bases removed from V and 7 bases from J, the gap between germline ends came to 8 bases. The CDR3 DNA follows: TGCGCCAGCAGTGCTGGGTTACAGCCCCAGCATTTT. Its protein is CASSAGLQPQHF.

V gene TRBV5-1 combines with J gene TRBJ2-7; either TRBD1 or TRBD2 may fit D (6 bases each). The V end was cut by 0 bases, the J end by 2 bases, with 12 bases between. Germline lookup yields CDR1 SGHRS and CDR2 YFSETQ. CDR3 size: 15 residues. Here the CDR3 DNA reads TGCGCCAGCAGCTTGGTGGGGGGCTCAGCCTACGAGCAGTACTTC. This gives the protein CASSLVGGSAYEQYF.

The V gene is TRBV18, the J gene TRBJ2-3, with D tentatively TRBD1 (5 bases). The V and J ends lost 3 bases and 0 bases respectively, with 10 bases between them. Germline-derived CDR1 and CDR2 are KGHSH and LQKENI. This CDR3 comprises 15 residues. The CDR3 DNA follows: TGTGCCAGCTCACCGTCGAGACAGAGCACAGATACGCAGTATTTT. Translation gives CASSPSRQSTDTQYF.

This clonotype was seen many times. This chain links TRBV27 with TRBJ1-4, with D possibly being TRBD1 (6 bases). Per germline, CDR1 MNHEY and CDR2 SMNVEV (reference sequence). Trimming left V 1 base short and J 6 bases short, with 9 bases between. The CDR3 consists of 14 residues. CDR3 nucleotide sequence: TGTGCCAGCAGTTTATGGGGGGCGGATGAAAAACTGTTTTTT. Its translation is CASSLWGADEKLFF.

Many counts were recorded for this clonotype. J is TRBJ2-1 and V is TRBV6-6; no definite D call. Germline V CDR1 and CDR2: MNHNY, SVGAGI (reference sequence). Between the trimmed V and J ends, which lost 5 bases and 4 bases, there was a span of 15 bases. CDR3 length: 15 residues. The CDR3 loop reads CASSIVEWGYNEQFF. The CDR3 region has the DNA TGTGCCAGCAGTATCGTGGAGTGGGGTTACAATGAGCAGTTCTTC.

This clonotype occurred many times. This chain connects TRBV12-3 or TRBV12-4 to TRBJ1-2; 8 bases are a match to TRBD1. The CDR3 runs 14 residues. With 6 bases clipped from V and 1 base from J, the junction kept 4 bases outside the gene matches. The CDR3 here is CASRRTGNNYGYTF. The CDR3 DNA sequence: TGTGCCAGCAGGAGGACAGGGAATAACTATGGCTACACCTTC.

This clonotype came up many times. The chain joins TRBV20-1 to TRBJ2-5; tentatively, D is TRBD1 or TRBD2 (5 bases each). V was clipped by 0 bases and J by 1 base, with 24 bases between them. This CDR3 is 19 amino acids long. Germline values: CDR1 DFQATT, CDR2 SNEGSKA (reference sequence). In nucleotides, the CDR3 is TGCAGTGCTAGAGATCTCCTAAATTTCTTCGGGGCCCCCCAAGAGACCCAGTACTTC. Amino acids: CSARDLLNFFGAPQETQYF.

This clonotype was recorded many times. V and J are TRBV6-6 and TRBJ2-5, with D tentatively TRBD1 or TRBD2 (5 bases each). Trimming left V 4 bases short and J 1 base short, with 16 bases between. The CDR3 contains 16 residues. The germline V gene has CDR1 MNHNY and CDR2 SVGAGI (reference sequence). This chain's CDR3 is CASSFDPPGSQETQYF. CDR3 bases: TGTGCCAGCAGTTTCGACCCCCCAGGGAGCCAAGAGACCCAGTACTTC.

This rearrangement joins TRBV2 to TRBJ2-4, with D possibly matching TRBD2 (5 bases). Trimming removed 0 bases from V and 4 bases from J, with 13 bases in between. The CDR3 extends over 16 amino acids. Per germline, CDR1 SNHLY and CDR2 FYNNEI. The CDR3 region is CASSEATSSRKNIQYF. CDR3 in DNA: TGTGCCAGCAGTGAAGCGACGTCTAGCCGGAAAAACATTCAGTACTTC.

This clonotype was counted many times. This sequence joins TRBV7-9 and TRBJ1-3; D not resolved. CDR3 length: 17 residues. Between the trimmed V and J ends, which lost 4 bases and 4 bases, there was a span of 20 bases. In germline, CDR1 is SEHNR, CDR2 FQNEAQ (reference sequence). The CDR3 loop reads CASSSNLQWALGNTIYF. The CDR3 bases are TGTGCCAGCAGCTCGAACCTACAGTGGGCTTTGGGAAACACCATATATTTT.